This T cell receptor (beta chain) was sequenced in a study of blood T cell repertoires in COVID-19. Study-wide background: Both acute and convalescent COVID-19 samples were obtained from the United States, Italy and Spain.

Recovered participants had two consecutive negative NP/OP PCR tests, healthcare professional clearance, or symptom resolution. As originally analysed: Amplification of reference gene primers was used by the study to estimate nucleated cell counts. This table comes from immunoSEQ multiplex PCR, and its TCRdb copy is limited to in-frame clones, with some not included. Clone size and V and J calls were adopted from that table, with D and trimming inferred from the DNA. The sample has approximately 150,000 clones, over 75% seen once. The receptor was isolated from a man aged 40-49 years who had recovered from COVID-19. The sequenced sample consisted of PBMCs or T cells enriched from blood (not recorded which).

The CDR3 sequence: CASSLFGTGLNQPQHF. The CDR3 DNA is TGTGCCAGCAGTTTATTTGGGACAGGTCTTAATCAGCCCCAGCATTTT. J is TRBJ1-5 and V is TRBV27; TRBD1 aligns across 8 bases. Germline values: CDR1 MNHEY, CDR2 SMNVEV (reference sequence). With V trimmed by 1 base and J by 4 bases, 6 bases remained unmatched. This CDR3 has 16 amino acids.